The present T cell receptor beta chain was sequenced within a study of CD4 T cells in relation to SARS-CoV-2 and coronaviruses. Before the COVID-19 pandemic, during about 2010-2018, CD4+ T cells were taken from unexposed donors. The cells were cultured for around ten days before CD4+ T cells were isolated. The CDR3 runs to 12 residues. The germline V gene encodes CDR1 DFQATT and CDR2 SNEGSKA (reference sequence). Trimming removed 3 bases at V and 2 bases at J, with 8 bases between. The repertoire was sequenced with immunoSEQ multiplex PCR; TCRdb's copy has only in-frame clones and lacks some. This table holds around 23,000 clones, around 72% found once. This clone was observed a few times. What it binds is unknown.

The receptor's source is a human donor in good health. Sequencing used CD4+ T cells from PBMCs, cultured in vitro. The rearrangement joins TRBV20-1 to TRBJ2-7; no reliable D call. The CDR3 region has the DNA TGCAGTGCTAGTGCCGGAGCCTACGAGCAGTACTTC. This gives the protein CSASAGAYEQYF.